Below are 24 T cell receptor beta chains sequenced from a single sample in a study of blood T cell repertoires in COVID-19. The table came from immunoSEQ multiplex PCR; TCRdb's copy has only in-frame clones and leaves some out. The sample contains about 140,000 clones, 84% of which appear only once. Sequenced: peripheral blood. These receptors were taken from a man aged 25-45 years with COVID-19, enrolled during active disease.

J is TRBJ1-5 and V is TRBV9, with 7 bases identical to TRBD1. V was pared by 3 bases and J by 7 bases, with 13 bases of the junction left unmatched. Germline loops: CDR1 SGDLS, CDR2 YYNGEE. The CDR3 extends over 16 amino acids. CDR3 in DNA: TGTGCCAGCAGCGGTGGCTACGGGACAGCCGACCAGCCCCAGCATTTT. As protein: CASSGGYGTADQPQHF.

For the CDR3, the DNA is TGTGCCATCAGTGAGTCAGGAGGGAACACTGAAGCTTTCTTT. Translated: CAISESGGNTEAFF. This chain connects TRBV10-3 to TRBJ1-1; D gene uncertain. This CDR3 region has 14 residues. The germline V gene encodes CDR1 ENHRY and CDR2 SYGVKD. V shed 0 bases and J shed 1 base, with 6 bases lying between them.

In this sample, this clone turned up once. The chain is built from TRBV19 and TRBJ1-6; possible D gene TRBD1, 6 bases. The germline V and J ends were trimmed by 7 bases and 7 bases, with 17 bases remaining between them. Germline values: CDR1 LNHDA, CDR2 SQIVND (reference sequence). The CDR3 sequence is 15 residues long. CDR3 loop: CASTVEAGDNSPLHF. The CDR3 region has the DNA TGTGCCAGTACCGTTGAGGCAGGGGACAATTCACCCCTCCACTTT.

This chain connects TRBV4-1 to TRBJ2-2; 8 bases map to TRBD2. The CDR3 covers 13 residues. V was pared by 3 bases and J by 14 bases, with 8 bases of the junction left unmatched. CDR1 and CDR2 (germline): MGHRA, YSYEKL. In DNA, the CDR3 is TGCGCCAGCAGCCAGGGACTAGGAACGGGTCTGTTTTTT. This gives the protein CASSQGLGTGLFF.

This chain connects TRBV6-5 to TRBJ1-2; 9 bases match TRBD1. V lost 9 bases, J lost 7 bases, and 6 bases stayed unmatched. Germline CDR1 MNHEY, CDR2 SVGAGI. The CDR3 spans 12 residues. CDR3 region: CARGTGYGGYTF. In DNA, the CDR3 is TGTGCCAGAGGGACAGGGTACGGTGGCTACACCTTC.

V is TRBV15 and J is TRBJ2-1, with 7 bases fitting TRBD2. With 1 base clipped from V and 4 bases from J, the junction kept 13 bases outside the gene matches. CDR3 length: 18 residues. Germline assignment: CDR1 LNHNV and CDR2 YYDKDF (reference sequence). The CDR3 region has the DNA TGTGCCACCAGCAGAGGGTTTACGGGCGGGAGAGAATACAATGAGCAGTTCTTC. Amino acid sequence: CATSRGFTGGREYNEQFF.

The chain couples TRBV5-5 to TRBJ2-1; 8 bases match TRBD1. Unmatched junction bases numbered 3, after V lost 0 bases and J lost 4 bases. CDR3 length: 15 amino acids. In germline, CDR1 is SGHKS, CDR2 YYEKEE (reference sequence). CDR3 in DNA: TGTGCCAGCAGCTTGGAGACAGGGGATTACAATGAGCAGTTCTTC. Its translation: CASSLETGDYNEQFF.

This rearrangement joins TRBV3-1 (or the pseudogene TRBV3-2) to TRBJ2-3; D is ambiguous. CDR1 LGHDT and CDR2 YNNKEL come from the germline V gene (reference sequence). The CDR3 has 14 amino acids. The V gene lost 0 bases and the J gene lost 2 bases, with 6 bases spanning the gap. CDR3 DNA: TGTGCCAGCAGCCAAGATTTCTCCACAGATACGCAGTATTTT. Protein: CASSQDFSTDTQYF.

This clone was counted a few times. The chain combines TRBV18 with TRBJ1-1; possibly TRBD1 for D (5 bases). V lost 3 bases and J lost 5, with 16 bases in between. The germline CDR1 and CDR2 sequences are KGHSH and LQKENI. This CDR3 comprises 15 residues. The CDR3 sequence is CASSPQHQGGTEAFF. The CDR3 nucleotides are TGTGCCAGCTCACCCCAACACCAGGGAGGGACTGAAGCTTTCTTT.

This clone was picked up a small number of times. The rearrangement uses TRBV29-1 and TRBJ1-3; 10 positions agree with TRBD1. The CDR3 extends over 14 amino acids. V shed 6 bases and J 4 bases; nucleotides not matched to a gene: 6. Looked up from germline, CDR1 is SQVTM and CDR2 is ANQGSEA. CDR3 sequence (DNA): TGCAGCGTCGCGGGACAGGGGTCCGGAAACACCATATATTTT. Its protein is CSVAGQGSGNTIYF.

This clone was recorded once. The CDR3 DNA is TGTGCCAGCGGGATTCCGCCTGGAGGGACCCAGTACTTC. Translated: CASGIPPGGTQYF. The rearrangement links TRBV2 to TRBJ2-5; TRBD2 might be the D (5 bases). CDR3 length: 13 amino acids. Germline lookup yields CDR1 SNHLY and CDR2 FYNNEI. Trimming took 8 bases from V and 7 from J, leaving 17 bases between them.

This clone was seen a few times. The chain is built from TRBV4-2 and TRBJ2-1; TRBD2 matches at 7 bases. This CDR3 region has 17 residues. V was clipped by 4 bases and J by 2 bases; unmatched bases: 11. The germline V gene encodes CDR1 LGHNA and CDR2 YNFKEQ. The CDR3 nucleotides are TGTGCCAGCAGCCTGGATAGGCGGGGGACTACCTACAATGAGCAGTTCTTC. Translating gives CASSLDRRGTTYNEQFF.

Only a few counts were recorded for this clone. The rearrangement joins TRBV5-1 to TRBJ2-7; TRBD2 might be the D (6 bases). With 0 bases removed from V and 2 bases from J, the gap between germline ends came to 12 bases. The CDR3 has 15 residues. CDR1 and CDR2 (germline): SGHRS, YFSETQ. The DNA of the CDR3 is TGCGCCAGCAGCTTGGCTTCTAGCGTAACCTACGAGCAGTACTTC. This gives the protein CASSLASSVTYEQYF.

The chain combines TRBV5-4 with TRBJ1-1, with TRBD1 identical over 8 bases. Germline lookup yields CDR1 SGHNT and CDR2 YYREEE (reference sequence). The CDR3 has 13 amino acids. The J segment lost 10 bases and the V segment lost 4 bases, leaving 9 bases of the junction unmatched. The CDR3 DNA follows: TGTGCCAGCAGCCCTAGGACAGGGTATGTAGCTTTCTTT. This translates into CASSPRTGYVAFF.

This clone was counted only a few times. The chain couples TRBV10-3 to TRBJ1-5, with D maybe TRBD1 (5 bases). Germline V gene sequence: CDR1 ENHRY, CDR2 SYGVKD. This CDR3 comprises 16 residues. V was pared by 0 bases and J by 5 bases, with 14 bases between. The CDR3 sequence: CAISESRQGGDQPQHF. The CDR3 nucleotides are TGTGCCATCAGTGAGTCGAGGCAGGGAGGGGATCAGCCCCAGCATTTT.

The chain has TRBV18 and TRBJ2-5; weak D call: TRBD2 (6 bases). Trimming took 2 bases from V and 4 from J, leaving 11 bases between them. This CDR3 is 14 amino acids long. From germline, CDR1 is KGHSH and CDR2 LQKENI. The CDR3 coding sequence is TGTGCCAGCTCACCATCCGGGAGTGGAGAGACCCAGTACTTC. Protein product: CASSPSGSGETQYF.

This clone was recorded a few times. This chain links TRBV11-2 with TRBJ2-1, with a weak D call TRBD1 (7 bases). V was cut by 1 base and J by 7 bases, with 23 bases left in between. Germline V CDR1 and CDR2: SGHAT, FQNNGV. The CDR3 covers 18 residues. The DNA for the CDR3 is TGTGCCAGCAGCTTAGTTGGGTGGGGGGACAGTTTTTCAAATGAGCAGTTCTTC. Translated: CASSLVGWGDSFSNEQFF.

The V and J genes are TRBV28 and TRBJ2-1, with D possibly TRBD2 on 5 matching bases. Trimming removed 7 bases from V and 5 bases from J, with 12 bases in between. The CDR3 consists of 13 residues. Germline V gives CDR1 MDHEN, CDR2 SYDVKM. CDR3 sequence reads: CASNRPGNNEQFF. In DNA form, the CDR3 reads TGTGCCAGCAATCGGCCCGGGAACAATGAGCAGTTCTTC.

This sequence joins TRBV2 and TRBJ1-4, with D tentatively TRBD1 (6 bases). V was trimmed by 6 bases and J by 7 bases, leaving 15 bases between them. Germline loops: CDR1 SNHLY, CDR2 FYNNEI. The CDR3 consists of 14 residues. CDR3 amino acids: CASSKEGESEKLFF. As DNA, the CDR3 is TGTGCCAGCAGCAAAGAGGGGGAAAGTGAAAAACTGTTTTTT.

The chain uses TRBV6-5 and TRBJ2-7; 11 bases are a match to TRBD2. The V gene's germline CDR1 is MNHEY and CDR2 SVGAGI. The junction had 4 bases not matched to a gene; V was cut back by 6 bases and J by 0 bases. This CDR3 contains 15 residues. In DNA, the CDR3 is TGTGCCAGCAGGACAACTAGCGGGAGCTCCTACGAGCAGTACTTC. This encodes CASRTTSGSSYEQYF.

The chain carries TRBV9 and TRBJ2-5, with TRBD1 matching 8 bases. This CDR3 spans 14 amino acids. Germline CDR1 SGDLS, CDR2 YYNGEE. The junction had 5 bases not matched to a gene; V was cut back by 1 base and J by 6 bases. The CDR3 region is CASSVTDRGKTQYF. CDR3 DNA: TGTGCCAGCAGCGTAACAGACAGGGGCAAGACCCAGTACTTC.

The J gene is TRBJ2-3, the V gene TRBV27; D ambiguous. Germline CDR1 reads MNHEY; CDR2 reads SMNVEV (reference sequence). CDR3 length: 12 residues. V was trimmed by 6 bases and J by 4 bases, leaving 8 bases between them. CDR3 sequence reads: CASSPSSDTQYF. In nucleotides, the CDR3 is TGTGCCAGCAGCCCCTCGTCAGATACGCAGTATTTT.

This chain connects TRBV30 to TRBJ2-1, with TRBD2 identical over 11 bases. This CDR3 is 15 amino acids long. V gave up 8 bases and J gave up 4 bases; unmatched junction bases: 10. The germline CDR1 and CDR2 sequences are GTSNPN and SVGIG (reference sequence). In DNA form, the CDR3 reads TGTGCCGGCCAAACCGGGACTAGCGGATACAATGAGCAGTTCTTC. Protein sequence: CAGQTGTSGYNEQFF.

The gene calls are TRBV10-3 and TRBJ2-7, with 12 bases identical to TRBD2. The V gene end was trimmed by 6 bases and the J gene end by 5 bases; junction bases not matched to a gene: 14. In germline, CDR1 is ENHRY, CDR2 SYGVKD. This CDR3 has 17 amino acids. The CDR3 sequence is CAIRPTSGRPRGDEQYF. The CDR3 nucleotides are TGTGCCATCAGGCCGACTAGCGGGAGACCCAGGGGCGACGAGCAGTACTTC.